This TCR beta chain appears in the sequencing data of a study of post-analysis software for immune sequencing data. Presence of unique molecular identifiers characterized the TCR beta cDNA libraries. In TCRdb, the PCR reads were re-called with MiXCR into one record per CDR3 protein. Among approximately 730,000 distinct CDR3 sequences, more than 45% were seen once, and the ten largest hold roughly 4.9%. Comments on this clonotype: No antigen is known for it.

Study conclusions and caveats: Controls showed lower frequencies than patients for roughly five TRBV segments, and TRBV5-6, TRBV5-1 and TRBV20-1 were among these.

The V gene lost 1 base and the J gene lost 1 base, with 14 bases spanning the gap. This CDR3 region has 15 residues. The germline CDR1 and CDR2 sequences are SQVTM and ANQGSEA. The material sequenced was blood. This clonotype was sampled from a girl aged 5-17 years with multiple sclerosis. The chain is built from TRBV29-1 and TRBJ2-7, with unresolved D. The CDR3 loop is CSVEVGLGYSYEQYF. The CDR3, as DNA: TGCAGCGTTGAAGTGGGTTTAGGTTATTCCTACGAGCAGTACTTC.